Following are 31 T cell receptor beta chains from one sample sequenced in a study of human T cells and chemical hapten exposure. Described time point: patch test 2, 6 weeks after DPC sensitization. Treatment in this sample: therapeutic diphenylcyclopropenone sensitization with weekly scalp DPC. TCRdb re-called the RACE reads with MiXCR, one entry per CDR3 protein. The sample includes approximately 80,000 distinct CDR3 sequences, roughly 10% of them seen just once. Specimen: whole blood, collected in connection with sensitization to the hapten diphenylcyclopropenone (DPC). These receptors originate from a woman in her twenties or thirties with alopecia areata. Some clones in this sample may be carry-over from other donors' samples.

This clonotype was detected only a few times. This sequence joins TRBV6-1 and TRBJ2-5; maybe TRBD1 (6 bases). The germline gives CDR1 MNHNS, CDR2 SASEGT. This CDR3 comprises 14 residues. Trimming took 7 bases from V and 5 from J, leaving 17 bases between them. CDR3 nucleotides: TGTGCCAGCATAGCCAACGTGGGGGCTGAGACCCAGTACTTC. It is translated as CASIANVGAETQYF.

This clonotype turned up a few times. V gene TRBV20-1 combines with J gene TRBJ1-5; unclear D gene. Germline V gene sequence: CDR1 DFQATT, CDR2 SNEGSKA (reference sequence). CDR3 length equals 14 residues. Trimming stripped 1 base from V and 0 bases from J, with 7 bases between. The CDR3 nucleotides are TGCAGTGCTAGAGGGGAGTTTAGCAATCAGCCCCAGCATTTT. As protein: CSARGEFSNQPQHF.

The sample holds a few counts of this clonotype. V and J are TRBV20-1 and TRBJ2-1; D gene uncertain. V was trimmed by 0 bases and J by 7 bases, leaving 7 bases between them. This CDR3 is built from 12 residues. The V gene's germline CDR1 is DFQATT and CDR2 SNEGSKA (reference sequence). The CDR3 DNA is TGCAGTGCTAGAGATCCACTTAATGAGCAGTTCTTC. This sequence encodes CSARDPLNEQFF.

There are many counts of this clonotype. The V and J genes are TRBV7-2 and TRBJ2-1, with no clear D. The CDR3 spans 15 residues. The germline V gene has CDR1 SGHTA and CDR2 FQGNSA. V was pared by 5 bases and J by 0 bases, with 11 bases between. The CDR3 DNA is TGTGCCAGCAGCCTCCTACCGAGCTCCTACAATGAGCAGTTCTTC. It codes for CASSLLPSSYNEQFF.

This clonotype was counted at least ten times. This chain uses TRBV5-1 with TRBJ2-1; a weak D match, TRBD2 (6 bases). V lost 1 base and J lost 8, with 13 bases in between. Germline values: CDR1 SGHRS, CDR2 YFSETQ. The CDR3 sequence is 14 residues long. This chain's CDR3 is CASSLRGIEDEQFF. The CDR3 coding sequence is TGCGCCAGCAGCTTGCGGGGGATAGAGGATGAGCAGTTCTTC.

This clonotype is judged medium-sized. This rearrangement joins TRBV27 to TRBJ2-7, with D perhaps TRBD1 (5 bases). The germline V gene encodes CDR1 MNHEY and CDR2 SMNVEV (reference sequence). The germline V and J ends were trimmed by 11 bases and 3 bases, with 11 bases remaining between them. The CDR3 consists of 11 residues. The CDR3 DNA reads TGTGCCGCAGGGAACGGCTACGAGCAGTACTTC. This codes for CAAGNGYEQYF.

This clonotype was picked up a small number of times. DNA for the CDR3: TGTGCCAGCAGCCAAGACGGGGACGAGCAGTACTTC. Residues: CASSQDGDEQYF. This sequence joins TRBV4-2 and TRBJ2-7, with D possibly matching TRBD2 (5 bases). Germline CDR1 and CDR2: LGHNA and YNFKEQ. The CDR3 consists of 12 residues. Trimming took 0 bases from V and 5 from J, leaving 5 bases between them.

This clonotype was observed many times. The V gene is TRBV27, the J gene TRBJ1-6, with D unclear. CDR3 size: 20 residues. Germline V gene sequence: CDR1 MNHEY, CDR2 SMNVEV (reference sequence). Trimming removed 3 bases from V and 0 bases from J, with 21 bases in between. In DNA form, the CDR3 reads TGTGCCAGCAGTTTTGGGCCCCCCGACGGGTCAAGCTCCTATAATTCACCCCTCCACTTT. This encodes CASSFGPPDGSSSYNSPLHF.

In this sample, this clonotype turned up many times. The rearrangement uses TRBV20-1 and TRBJ2-1; D gene ambiguous. The CDR3 contains 13 residues. V lost 6 bases, J lost 4 bases, and 13 bases lay in between. The V gene's germline CDR1 is DFQATT and CDR2 SNEGSKA (reference sequence). The CDR3 region is CSAPKDDYNEQFF. The DNA of the CDR3 is TGCAGTGCACCCAAGGACGATTACAATGAGCAGTTCTTC.

The CDR3 sequence is CATRQNTEAFF. DNA for the CDR3: TGTGCCACCAGACAGAACACTGAAGCTTTCTTT. The genes are TRBV28 and TRBJ1-1; no definite D call. V lost 10 bases to trimming and J lost 1 base, with 7 bases between them. The CDR3 spans 11 residues. The germline V gene encodes CDR1 MDHEN and CDR2 SYDVKM. The full variable domain, completed using reference TRBV28 and TRBJ1-1, is DVKVTQSSRYLVKRTGEKVFLECVQDMDHENMFWYRQDPGLGLRLIYFSYDVKMKEKGDIPEGYSVSREKKERFSLILESASTNQTSMYLCATRQNTEAFFGQGTRLTVV.

The chain carries TRBV28 and TRBJ1-2; TRBD1 is a possible D gene (6 bases). Germline lookup yields CDR1 MDHEN and CDR2 SYDVKM. The ends were cut back, 6 bases at V and 1 base at J, with 12 bases in the middle. The CDR3 runs 14 residues. The CDR3 protein is CASSPGRGNYGYTF. The CDR3, as DNA: TGTGCCAGCAGCCCGGGCAGGGGTAACTATGGCTACACCTTC.

This clonotype was observed at least ten times. The rearrangement uses TRBV14 and TRBJ2-7; D call uncertain. The CDR3 contains 14 residues. Germline CDR1 reads SGHDN; CDR2 reads FVKESK. V was cut by 1 base and J by 1 base, with 8 bases left in between. This chain's CDR3 is CASSQVADSYEQYF. The CDR3 coding sequence is TGTGCCAGCAGCCAAGTGGCGGATTCCTACGAGCAGTACTTC.

This clonotype was detected many times. The V and J genes are TRBV5-1 and TRBJ1-1; possibly TRBD1 for D (6 bases). Germline-derived CDR1 and CDR2 are SGHRS and YFSETQ. CDR3 length: 15 residues. Trimming pared 1 base from V and 4 bases from J, leaving 14 bases between. CDR3 nucleotides: TGCGCCAGCAGCTTGCCGGGGGGCGCGGGCACTGAAGCTTTCTTT. Amino acid sequence: CASSLPGGAGTEAFF.

This clonotype was found many times. The CDR3 sequence is CASRSAPGADDGNTIYF. DNA for the CDR3: TGTGCCAGCAGATCCGCCCCGGGGGCTGATGATGGAAACACCATATATTTT. The rearrangement uses TRBV6-4 and TRBJ1-3; D perhaps matches TRBD1 (6 bases). The CDR3 has 17 amino acids. CDR1 and CDR2 from the germline V gene are MRHNA and SNTAGT. The V and J ends lost 6 bases and 3 bases respectively, with 21 bases between them.

This clonotype was counted many times. J is TRBJ1-5 and V is TRBV2; TRBD1 might be the D (6 bases). Looked up from germline, CDR1 is SNHLY and CDR2 is FYNNEI. The CDR3 has 13 residues. V dropped 4 bases and J dropped 4 bases, with 8 bases sitting between them. CDR3 coding DNA: TGTGCCAGCAGTGGACAGGAAAATCAGCCCCAGCATTTT. Its protein is CASSGQENQPQHF.

This clonotype was seen ten or more times. The CDR3 DNA reads as TGTGCCAGCAGTCCCCGACTAGCGGGAGGACAAGATACGCAGTATTTT. As protein: CASSPRLAGGQDTQYF. The chain employs TRBV12-3 or TRBV12-4 and TRBJ2-3; TRBD2 agrees at 13 bases. The CDR3 runs 16 residues. V dropped 5 bases and J dropped 5; count of bases not matched to a gene: 7.

This clonotype has a count of ten or more. The gene calls are TRBV6-5 and TRBJ1-6; 12 nucleotides align to TRBD1. Trimming removed 6 bases from V and 7 bases from J; junction bases left unmatched: 19. The CDR3 is made up of 20 amino acids. Germline V CDR1 and CDR2: MNHEY, SVGAGI. The CDR3 nucleotides are TGTGCCAGCAGGAGACTGAGGGCCAACCGGGACAGGGGGCTCAATTCACCCCTCCACTTT. Residues: CASRRLRANRDRGLNSPLHF.

This clonotype was observed many times. This chain joins TRBV28 and TRBJ2-3; 8 nucleotides agree with TRBD2. With V trimmed by 3 bases and J by 3 bases, 2 bases remained unmatched. Germline CDR1 MDHEN, CDR2 SYDVKM. This CDR3 is 14 amino acids long. CDR3 DNA sequence: TGTGCCAGCAGTTTCGGGAGGGAAACAGATACGCAGTATTTT. Translation: CASSFGRETDTQYF.

The chain uses TRBV28 and TRBJ1-2; D call uncertain. This CDR3 has 13 amino acids. Germline loops: CDR1 MDHEN, CDR2 SYDVKM. V was shortened by 8 bases and J by 5 bases, with 15 bases between the two germline ends. CDR3 sequence reads: CASLAGLGYGYTF. CDR3 in DNA: TGTGCCAGCCTCGCGGGCCTGGGGTATGGCTACACCTTC.

V gene TRBV6-1 combines with J gene TRBJ1-1; TRBD1 might be the D (5 bases). The germline V and J ends were trimmed by 1 base and 0 bases, with 18 bases remaining between them. The CDR3 runs to 18 residues. Germline V lookup: CDR1 MNHNS, CDR2 SASEGT. The CDR3 loop is CASSEGLGTFILNTEAFF. The DNA for the CDR3 is TGTGCCAGCAGTGAAGGGTTGGGGACGTTTATCCTGAACACTGAAGCTTTCTTT.

The chain uses TRBV19 and TRBJ2-7, with D uncertain. In germline, CDR1 is LNHDA, CDR2 SQIVND (reference sequence). The CDR3 loop spans 11 amino acids. V was cut by 11 bases and J by 8 bases, with 16 bases left in between. In DNA, the CDR3 is TGTGCCGGTAACTCAAGGTACCAGCAGTACTTC. Its protein product is CAGNSRYQQYF.

V usage is TRBV4-3 and J usage is TRBJ1-1; no reliable D call. This CDR3 contains 14 residues. From germline, CDR1 is LGHNA and CDR2 YSLEER. The germline V and J ends were trimmed by 0 bases and 1 base, with 6 bases remaining between them. The CDR3 spells CASSQDPRNTEAFF. Here the CDR3 DNA reads TGCGCCAGCAGCCAAGATCCGAGGAACACTGAAGCTTTCTTT.

This clonotype occurred many times. The V call is TRBV29-1, the J call TRBJ2-1; D gene unclear. CDR1 is SQVTM, CDR2 ANQGSEA, per germline. The CDR3 totals 9 residues. V was clipped by 8 bases and J by 9 bases, with 8 bases between them. The CDR3 DNA reads as TGCAGCACTGGGCCTGAGCAGTTCTTC. This translates into CSTGPEQFF.

The chain carries TRBV14 and TRBJ1-2; D gene unclear. CDR3 length: 15 residues. Trimming removed 1 base at V and 2 bases at J, with 11 bases between. Germline V gene lookup returns CDR1 SGHDN and CDR2 FVKESK. The CDR3 DNA sequence: TGTGCCAGCAGCCAAGTATTGGGCACCAACTATGGCTACACCTTC. Amino acids: CASSQVLGTNYGYTF.

This clonotype occurred many times. The V and J genes are TRBV5-1 and TRBJ2-1, with 7 positions matching TRBD1. This CDR3 has 12 residues. V lost 7 bases to trimming and J lost 3 bases; unmatched junction nucleotides: 1. Germline V CDR1 and CDR2: SGHRS, YFSETQ. The CDR3 DNA is TGCGCCAGCGGGGACAGCTACAATGAGCAGTTCTTC. Encoded protein: CASGDSYNEQFF.

This clonotype has a count of ten or more. This chain links TRBV29-1 with TRBJ2-7; 15 bases align to TRBD2. The CDR3 runs to 14 residues. Losses at the gene ends were 6 bases for V and 4 bases for J; bases not matched to a gene: 4. Germline-derived CDR1 and CDR2 are SQVTM and ANQGSEA. The CDR3 sequence is CSVRGLAGGYEQYF. As DNA, the CDR3 is TGCAGCGTGAGGGGACTAGCGGGGGGTTACGAGCAGTACTTC.

The rearrangement links TRBV30 to TRBJ1-2; 7 nucleotides align to TRBD1. Germline values: CDR1 GTSNPN, CDR2 SVGIG (reference sequence). The junction had 8 bases not matched to a gene; V was cut back by 0 bases and J by 4 bases. The CDR3 loop spans 15 amino acids. The CDR3 DNA is TGTGCCTGGAGTGTACCGAGGGGGCAGAGCTATGGCTACACCTTC. Protein product: CAWSVPRGQSYGYTF.

This clonotype was counted ten times or more. The V call is TRBV27, the J call TRBJ2-5; D is ambiguous. There are 14 residues in the CDR3. V was shortened by 5 bases and J by 5 bases, with 15 bases between the two germline ends. Germline lookup yields CDR1 MNHEY and CDR2 SMNVEV (reference sequence). CDR3 amino acids: CASSPLTGRETQYF. The CDR3 coding sequence is TGTGCCAGCAGTCCCCTCACCGGCCGGGAGACCCAGTACTTC.

The chain combines TRBV24-1 with TRBJ1-2; D call uncertain. The CDR3 consists of 13 residues. Germline V gene lookup returns CDR1 KGHDR and CDR2 SFDVKD. Trimming shortened V by 4 bases and J by 4 bases, and 9 bases separated the two germline ends. CDR3 in amino acids: CATSEYNFYGYTF. The CDR3 DNA is TGTGCCACCAGTGAATATAACTTCTATGGCTACACCTTC.

The chain links TRBV4-2 to TRBJ1-2; D is undetermined. The germline CDR1 and CDR2 sequences are LGHNA and YNFKEQ. The CDR3 contains 14 residues. The V gene lost 0 bases and the J gene lost 6 bases, with 11 bases spanning the gap. In DNA, the CDR3 is TGTGCCAGCAGCCAAGATTGGGGAATTGATGGCTACACCTTC. Its translation is CASSQDWGIDGYTF.

This clonotype was seen at least ten times. One end of the junction does not line up with germline, which may come from a read error. DNA for the CDR3: TGTGCCAGCAGTGGCTACGGAAAACGGGGGGGCCTCACAGACACGCAGTATTTT. It specifies CASSGYGKRGGLTDTQYF. The V and J genes are TRBV28 and TRBJ2-3; 8 bases line up with TRBD2. CDR3 length: 18 amino acids. Germline CDR1 reads MDHEN; CDR2 reads SYDVKM.